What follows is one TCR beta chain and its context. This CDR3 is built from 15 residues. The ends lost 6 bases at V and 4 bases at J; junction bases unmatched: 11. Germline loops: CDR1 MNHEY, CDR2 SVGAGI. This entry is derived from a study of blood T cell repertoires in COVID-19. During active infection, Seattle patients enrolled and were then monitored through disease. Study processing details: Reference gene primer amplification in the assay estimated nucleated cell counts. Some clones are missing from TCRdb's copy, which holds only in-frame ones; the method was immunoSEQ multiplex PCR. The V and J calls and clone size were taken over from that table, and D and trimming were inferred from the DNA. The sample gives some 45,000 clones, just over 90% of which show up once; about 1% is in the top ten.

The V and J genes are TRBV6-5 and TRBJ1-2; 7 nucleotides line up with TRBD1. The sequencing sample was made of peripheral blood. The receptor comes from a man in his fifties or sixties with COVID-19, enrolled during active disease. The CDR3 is CASRTGQARFYGYTF. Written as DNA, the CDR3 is TGTGCCAGCAGAACAGGACAGGCTAGATTCTATGGCTACACCTTC.